Listed below are T cell receptor beta chains from one sample, sequenced in a study of monozygotic twins with cystic fibrosis. Profiled with immunoSEQ multiplex PCR; TCRdb holds only in-frame clones, not every one. Here the sample spans approximately 25,000 clones, less than 95% being singletons. The sample was blood. These receptors were obtained from a girl aged 2 to 9 with cystic fibrosis. The CDR3 runs from the conserved cysteine through the conserved F or W. D genes are given only for firm matches. Size tells how often a clone was seen (once, few, many) or the class of an expanded clone, and some rows leave it out.

TRBD2 TRBJ2-3 TRBV6-1 20 NA TGTGCCAGCAGTGTGGGGGATAGCGGGGGGCTGACAGGTAGCACAGATACGCAGTATTTT CASSVGDSGGLTGSTDTQYF
NA TRBJ1-1 TRBV6-5 16 NA TGTGCCAGCAGTTACTCGTTTTTTCGGGCGAACACTGAAGCTTTCTTT CASSYSFFRANTEAFF
TRBD2 TRBJ2-1 TRBV4-3 18 NA TGCGCCAGCAGCCAAGATAATATTGTACTAGCGGGGTACAATGAGCAGTTCTTC CASSQDNIVLAGYNEQFF
TRBD2 TRBJ2-1 TRBV6-5 14 NA TGTGCCAGCAGTTCGGGACTAGCGCGGGGTGAGCAGTTCTTC CASSSGLARGEQFF
TRBD1 TRBJ1-2 TRBV30 14 NA TGTGCCTGGAGCCCCGGACAGGGGTTAGGTGGCTACACCTTC CAWSPGQGLGGYTF
NA TRBJ2-7 TRBV7-9 13 NA TGTGCCAGCAGCCCTCCAGGGGTGCCCGAGCAGTACTTC CASSPPGVPEQYF
NA TRBJ1-4 TRBV5-5 16 once TGTGCCAGCAGCTTGTGGAACATCCCGGCGGATGAAAAACTGTTTTTT CASSLWNIPADEKLFF
TRBD1 TRBJ1-4 TRBV5-5 16 once TGTGCCAGCAGCATCCGGCGGGGACAGGATAGTGAAAAACTGTTTTTT CASSIRRGQDSEKLFF
NA TRBJ1-4 TRBV5-1 16 NA TGCGCCAGCAGCTACGGACAACCCAACTCGAATGAAAAACTGTTTTTT CASSYGQPNSNEKLFF
NA TRBJ1-4 TRBV28 14 few TGTGCCAGCATTACGGCGGGGGTTGGGGAAAAACTGTTTTTT CASITAGVGEKLFF
NA TRBJ2-6 TRBV19 13 NA TGTGCCACAGAGGGGGGACCCGCCAACGTCCTGACTTTC CATEGGPANVLTF
NA TRBJ1-6 TRBV10-3 13 NA TGTGCCATCAGCAACAGCCAAACAATGCCCCTCCACTTT CAISNSQTMPLHF
NA TRBJ1-1 TRBV5-6 15 NA TGTGCCAGCAGCCTTGAACCGGGGAAGAACACTGAAGCTTTCTTT CASSLEPGKNTEAFF
TRBD2 TRBJ2-3 TRBV18 18 NA TGTGCCAGCTCACCGGAAAGGCCGGGACTAGGGGGATCGGATACGCAGTATTTT CASSPERPGLGGSDTQYF
NA TRBJ2-5 TRBV4-1 14 NA TGCGCCAGCAGCCTTAATACTGGCCAAGAGACCCAGTACTTC CASSLNTGQETQYF
NA TRBJ1-1 TRBV28 14 NA TGTGCCAGCCTTAAGGGGCAGGGGAACACTGAAGCTTTCTTT CASLKGQGNTEAFF
TRBD2 TRBJ2-5 TRBV4-3 20 NA TGCGCCAGCAGCCAAGATCGGGCTAGCGGGGGGGCCTTTCCTTTGGAGACCCAGTACTTC CASSQDRASGGAFPLETQYF
TRBD1 TRBJ2-7 TRBV11-3 16 NA TGTGCCAGCAGCCCGCCGGGGGACAGGAGCTCCTACGAGCAGTACTTC CASSPPGDRSSYEQYF
TRBD2 TRBJ2-7 TRBV18 17 few TGTGCCAGCTCACCGTTTGGGCTAGCGGAGAGCTCCTACGAGCAGTACTTC CASSPFGLAESSYEQYF
NA TRBJ1-1 TRBV7-2 14 NA TGTGCCAGCAGCGGTAACGGGTTCCACACTGAAGCTTTCTTT CASSGNGFHTEAFF
NA TRBJ1-2 TRBV10-3 13 few TGTGCCATCAAACCGACCGGGGACGGTGGCTACACCTTC CAIKPTGDGGYTF
TRBD1 TRBJ1-2 TRBV11-3 17 NA TGTGCCAGCAGCACCCCAGCCCAAGGGGGCTCGAGCTATGGCTACACCTTC CASSTPAQGGSSYGYTF
NA TRBJ1-4 TRBV5-1 15 NA TGCGCCAGCAGCGTGGAGGGGCAGTCTAATGAAAAACTGTTTTTT CASSVEGQSNEKLFF
NA TRBJ1-4 TRBV2 14 NA TGTGCCAGCAGACCGGGACTGGGTAATGAAAAACTGTTTTTT CASRPGLGNEKLFF
NA TRBJ2-1 TRBV7-2 14 NA TGTGCCAGCAGCTTAGGTGGGCGCAACAATGAGCAGTTCTTC CASSLGGRNNEQFF
NA TRBJ1-2 TRBV19 15 NA TGTGCCAGTACCTCCACGCATGTCATCGTCTATGGCTACACCTTC CASTSTHVIVYGYTF
NA TRBJ2-5 TRBV6-5 14 NA TGTGCCAGCAGTTACGGCACAGGTCAAGAGACCCAGTACTTC CASSYGTGQETQYF
NA TRBJ1-2 TRBV27 16 NA TGTGCCAGCAGCCCAACAACGCGGGGGGACCTGGGCGGCTACACCTTC CASSPTTRGDLGGYTF